This TCR beta chain was sequenced in a study of blood T cell repertoires in COVID-19. Germline V gives CDR1 LGHDT, CDR2 YNNKEL (reference sequence). The germline V and J ends were trimmed by 4 bases and 4 bases, with 9 bases remaining between them. This CDR3 region has 13 residues. The data were produced by immunoSEQ multiplex PCR, yet TCRdb's version contains in-frame clones alone and is incomplete. The sample consists of roughly 100,000 clones, over 85% of them appearing once. The sequence came from a woman aged 45-60 years with COVID-19, enrolled during active disease. The sample consisted of peripheral blood. The gene calls are TRBV3-1 (or the pseudogene TRBV3-2) and TRBJ2-3, with D tentatively TRBD2 (5 bases). Here the CDR3 DNA reads TGTGCCAGCAGCCTTGGCGGGCCAGATACGCAGTATTTT. Translating gives CASSLGGPDTQYF.